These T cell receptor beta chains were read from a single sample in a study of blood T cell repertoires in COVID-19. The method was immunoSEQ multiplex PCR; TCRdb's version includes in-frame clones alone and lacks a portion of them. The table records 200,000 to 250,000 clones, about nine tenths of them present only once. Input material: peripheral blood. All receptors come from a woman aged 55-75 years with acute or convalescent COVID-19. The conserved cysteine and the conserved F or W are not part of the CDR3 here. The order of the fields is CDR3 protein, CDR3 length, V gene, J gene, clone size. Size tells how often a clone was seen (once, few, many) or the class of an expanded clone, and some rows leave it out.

ASSQGAFNEKLF	12	TRBV6-5	TRBJ1-4	.
ASSKGGRGNTGELF	14	TRBV28	TRBJ2-2	few
ASSSRRGGVLGTDTQY	16	TRBV7-3	TRBJ2-3	.
ASSNNRYSYEQY	12	TRBV7-8	TRBJ2-7	.
ASSQGGSFYEQY	12	TRBV3-1/TRBV3-2	TRBJ2-7	once
ASSYGRGRVTEAF	13	TRBV5-4	TRBJ1-1	.
ASQYGEYTEAF	11	TRBV7-9	TRBJ1-1	.
ASSESERGANVLT	13	TRBV10-2	TRBJ2-6	.
ASSTQGGNEKLF	12	TRBV28	TRBJ1-4	.
ATSRDRREKLF	11	TRBV15	TRBJ1-4	.
ASSPRVSGNTYEQY	14	TRBV19	TRBJ2-7	once
ASIKGQTYTEAF	12	TRBV10-2	TRBJ1-1	once
ASSGVKYGNTIY	12	TRBV3-1/TRBV3-2	TRBJ1-3	.
SVSAGGKLF	9	TRBV29-1	TRBJ1-4	.
ASSPPRAVYNEQF	13	TRBV18	TRBJ2-1	.
ASSDLTGMGGYT	12	TRBV18	TRBJ1-2	.
ASSQSSSGVQETQY	14	TRBV4-3	TRBJ2-5	.
ASSQVPDSSYEQY	13	TRBV4-1	TRBJ2-7	.
ASSLTRGGTDTQY	13	TRBV5-4	TRBJ2-3	.
ASGQSNRGYT	10	TRBV28	TRBJ1-2	.
AWSVLGGAYEQY	12	TRBV30	TRBJ2-7	.
ASSPVSSNQPQH	12	TRBV28	TRBJ1-5	.
ASSGTGITEAF	11	TRBV9	TRBJ1-1	.
AQRGGEISTNEKLF	14	TRBV2	TRBJ1-4	.
ASSPTRTSGNNEQF	14	TRBV28	TRBJ2-1	.
ASSLGGASYGYT	12	TRBV7-2	TRBJ1-2	.
ASSPPDRVGGYT	12	TRBV6-5	TRBJ1-2	once
ASSSLQGALHEQY	13	TRBV19	TRBJ2-7	.